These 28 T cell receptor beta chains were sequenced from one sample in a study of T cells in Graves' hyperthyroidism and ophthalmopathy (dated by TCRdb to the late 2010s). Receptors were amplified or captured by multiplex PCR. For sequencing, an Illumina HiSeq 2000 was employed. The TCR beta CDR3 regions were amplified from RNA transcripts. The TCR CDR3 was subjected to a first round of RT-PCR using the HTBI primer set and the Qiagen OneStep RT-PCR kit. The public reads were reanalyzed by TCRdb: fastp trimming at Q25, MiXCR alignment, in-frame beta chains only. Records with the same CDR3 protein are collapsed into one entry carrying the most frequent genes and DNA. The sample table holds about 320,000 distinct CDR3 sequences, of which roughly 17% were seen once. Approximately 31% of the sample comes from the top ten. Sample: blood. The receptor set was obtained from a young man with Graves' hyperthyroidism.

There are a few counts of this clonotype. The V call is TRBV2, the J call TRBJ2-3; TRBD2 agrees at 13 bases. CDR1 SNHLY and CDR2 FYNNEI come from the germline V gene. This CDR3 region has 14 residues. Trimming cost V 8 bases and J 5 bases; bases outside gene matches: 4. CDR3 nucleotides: TGTGCCAGCGCCGGACTAGCGGGAGAAGATACGCAGTATTTT. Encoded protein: CASAGLAGEDTQYF.

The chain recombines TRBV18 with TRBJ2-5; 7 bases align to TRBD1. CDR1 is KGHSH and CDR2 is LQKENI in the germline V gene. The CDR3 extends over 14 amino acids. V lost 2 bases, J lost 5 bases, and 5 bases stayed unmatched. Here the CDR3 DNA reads TGTGCCAGCTCACCAGGGACAGAGCACGAGACCCAGTACTTC. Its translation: CASSPGTEHETQYF.

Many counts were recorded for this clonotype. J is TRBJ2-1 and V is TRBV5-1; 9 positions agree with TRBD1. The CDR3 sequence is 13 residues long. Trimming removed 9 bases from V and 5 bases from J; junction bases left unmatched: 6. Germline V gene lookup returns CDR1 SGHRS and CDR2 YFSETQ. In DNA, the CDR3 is TGCGCCACGCGGGACAGGGTTGACAATGAGCAGTTCTTC. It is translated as CATRDRVDNEQFF.

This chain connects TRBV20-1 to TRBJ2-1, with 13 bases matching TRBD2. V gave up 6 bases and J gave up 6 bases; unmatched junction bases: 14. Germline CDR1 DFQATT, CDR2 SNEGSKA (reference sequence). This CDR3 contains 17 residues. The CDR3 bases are TGCAGTGCCCCCGGACTAGCGGGAGCGGGGGCTGGCAATGAGCAGTTCTTC. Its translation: CSAPGLAGAGAGNEQFF.

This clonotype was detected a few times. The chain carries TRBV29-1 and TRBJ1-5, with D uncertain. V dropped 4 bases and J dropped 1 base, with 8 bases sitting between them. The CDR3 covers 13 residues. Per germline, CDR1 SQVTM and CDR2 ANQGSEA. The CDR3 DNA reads TGCAGCGTTGTAGGTGGGAGCAATCAGCCCCAGCATTTT. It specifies CSVVGGSNQPQHF.

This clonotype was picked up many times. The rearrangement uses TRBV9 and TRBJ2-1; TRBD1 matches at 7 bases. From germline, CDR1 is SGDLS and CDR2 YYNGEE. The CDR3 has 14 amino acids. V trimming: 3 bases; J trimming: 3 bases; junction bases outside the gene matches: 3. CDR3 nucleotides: TGTGCCAGCAGCGCCAGGGACAGCTACAATGAGCAGTTCTTC. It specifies CASSARDSYNEQFF.

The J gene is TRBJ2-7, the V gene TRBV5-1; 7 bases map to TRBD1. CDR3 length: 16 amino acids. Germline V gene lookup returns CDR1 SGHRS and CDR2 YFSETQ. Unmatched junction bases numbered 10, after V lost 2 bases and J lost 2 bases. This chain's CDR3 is CASSFSPDRPTYEQYF. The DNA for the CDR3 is TGCGCCAGCAGCTTCTCCCCGGACAGGCCAACCTACGAGCAGTACTTC.

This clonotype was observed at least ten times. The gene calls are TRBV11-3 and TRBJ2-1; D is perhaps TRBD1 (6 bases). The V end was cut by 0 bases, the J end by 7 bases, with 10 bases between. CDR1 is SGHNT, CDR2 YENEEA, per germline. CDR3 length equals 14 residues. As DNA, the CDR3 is TGTGCCAGCAGCTTAGAGGGGGCGTGGAATGAGCAGTTCTTC. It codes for CASSLEGAWNEQFF.

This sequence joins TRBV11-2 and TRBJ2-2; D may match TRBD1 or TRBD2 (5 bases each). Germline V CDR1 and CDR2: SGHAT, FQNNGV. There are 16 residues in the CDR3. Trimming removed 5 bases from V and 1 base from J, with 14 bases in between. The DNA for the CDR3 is TGTGCCAGCAGCCCGTTGGGGGTTCAGAACACCGGGGAGCTGTTTTTT. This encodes CASSPLGVQNTGELFF.

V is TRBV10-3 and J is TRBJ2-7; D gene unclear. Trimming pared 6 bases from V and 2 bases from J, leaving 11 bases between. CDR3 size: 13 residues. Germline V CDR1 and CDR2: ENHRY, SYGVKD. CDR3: CAIRPGETYEQYF. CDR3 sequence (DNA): TGTGCCATCAGGCCAGGAGAAACCTACGAGCAGTACTTC.

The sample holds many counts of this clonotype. The DNA for the CDR3 is TGTGCCAGCTCACCGGAACCGAACAGAGCTGAAGCTTTCTTT. Protein sequence: CASSPEPNRAEAFF. The genes are TRBV18 and TRBJ1-1; D call uncertain. Trimming cost V 3 bases and J 6 bases, with 14 bases left between them. Germline CDR1 KGHSH, CDR2 LQKENI. This CDR3 region has 14 residues.

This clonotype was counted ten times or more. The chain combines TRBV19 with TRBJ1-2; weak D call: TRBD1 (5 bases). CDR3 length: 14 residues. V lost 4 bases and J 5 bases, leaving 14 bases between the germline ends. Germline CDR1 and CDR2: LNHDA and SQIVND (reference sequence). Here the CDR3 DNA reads TGTGCCAGTAGTACGACCGGGACGGCGTATGGCTACACCTTC. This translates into CASSTTGTAYGYTF. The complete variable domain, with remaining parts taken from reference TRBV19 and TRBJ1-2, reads DGGITQSPKYLFRKEGQNVTLSCEQNLNHDAMYWYRQDPGQGLRLIYYSQIVNDFQKGDIAEGYSVSREKKESFPLTVTSAQKNPTAFYLCASSTTGTAYGYTFGSGTRLTVV.

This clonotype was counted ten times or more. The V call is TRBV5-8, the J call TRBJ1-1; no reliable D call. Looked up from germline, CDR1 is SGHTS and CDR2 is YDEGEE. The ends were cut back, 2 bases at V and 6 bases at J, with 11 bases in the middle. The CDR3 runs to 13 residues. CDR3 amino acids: CASSLGYGAEAFF. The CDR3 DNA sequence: TGTGCCAGCAGCTTAGGGTACGGCGCTGAAGCTTTCTTT.

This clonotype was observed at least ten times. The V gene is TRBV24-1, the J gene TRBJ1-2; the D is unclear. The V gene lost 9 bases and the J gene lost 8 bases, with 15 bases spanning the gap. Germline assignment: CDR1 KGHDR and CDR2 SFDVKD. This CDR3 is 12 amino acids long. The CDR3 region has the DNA TGTGCCACCTCTGAGAGCGGGAAAGGCTACACCTTC. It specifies CATSESGKGYTF.

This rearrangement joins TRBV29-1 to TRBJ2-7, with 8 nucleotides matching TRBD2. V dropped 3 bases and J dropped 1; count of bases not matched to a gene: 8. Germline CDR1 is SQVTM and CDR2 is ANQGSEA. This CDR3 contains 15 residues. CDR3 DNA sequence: TGCAGCGTTGACGACCTCGCTAGCGGGTCCTACGAGCAGTACTTC. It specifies CSVDDLASGSYEQYF.

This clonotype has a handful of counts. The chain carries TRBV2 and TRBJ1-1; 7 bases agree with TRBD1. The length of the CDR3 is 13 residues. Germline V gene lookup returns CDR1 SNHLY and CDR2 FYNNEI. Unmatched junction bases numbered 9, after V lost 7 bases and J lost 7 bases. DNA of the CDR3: TGTGCCAGCATCAAACAGGGGCGGGGTGAAGCTTTCTTT. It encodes CASIKQGRGEAFF.

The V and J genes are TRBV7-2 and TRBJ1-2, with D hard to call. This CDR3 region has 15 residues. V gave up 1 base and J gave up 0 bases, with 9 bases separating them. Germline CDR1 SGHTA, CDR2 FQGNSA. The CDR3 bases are TGTGCCAGCAGCTTAGAGTACAGCCCTAACTATGGCTACACCTTC. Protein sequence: CASSLEYSPNYGYTF.

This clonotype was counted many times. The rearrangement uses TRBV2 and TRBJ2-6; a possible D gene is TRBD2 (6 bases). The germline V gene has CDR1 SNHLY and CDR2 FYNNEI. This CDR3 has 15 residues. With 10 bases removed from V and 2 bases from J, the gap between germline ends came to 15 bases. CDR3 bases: TGTGCCACCTCTGGCGGGGCCACTGGGGCCAACGTCCTGACTTTC. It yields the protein CATSGGATGANVLTF. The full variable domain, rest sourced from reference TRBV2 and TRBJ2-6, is EPEVTQTPSHQVTQMGQEVILRCVPISNHLYFYWYRQILGQKVEFLVSFYNNEISEKSEIFDDQFSVERPDGSNFTLKIRSTKLEDSAMYFCATSGGATGANVLTFGAGSRLTVL.

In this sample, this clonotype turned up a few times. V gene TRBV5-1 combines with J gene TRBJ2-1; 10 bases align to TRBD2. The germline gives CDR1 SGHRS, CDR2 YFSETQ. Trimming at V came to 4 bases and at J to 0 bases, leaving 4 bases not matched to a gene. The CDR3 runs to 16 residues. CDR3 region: CASSIPSGSSYNEQFF. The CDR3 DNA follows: TGCGCCAGCAGCATTCCTAGCGGGAGCTCCTACAATGAGCAGTTCTTC.

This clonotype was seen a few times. The CDR3 spells CSAPPTGVAGYGYTF. The CDR3 DNA follows: TGCAGTGCACCTCCGACAGGGGTGGCGGGCTATGGCTACACCTTC. V and J are TRBV20-1 and TRBJ1-2; 8 bases line up with TRBD1. The CDR3 contains 15 residues. The ends lost 6 bases at V and 4 bases at J; junction bases unmatched: 13. Per germline, CDR1 DFQATT and CDR2 SNEGSKA (reference sequence).

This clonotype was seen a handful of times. CDR3 bases: TGTGCCAGCAGCACCTCACCTTCGGGACGTCAGTACTTC. This gives the protein CASSTSPSGRQYF. The chain has TRBV14 and TRBJ2-5; D is tentatively TRBD1 or TRBD2 (5 bases each). V was pared by 5 bases and J by 11 bases, with 18 bases between. The germline V gene encodes CDR1 SGHDN and CDR2 FVKESK. CDR3 length equals 13 residues.

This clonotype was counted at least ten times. DNA of the CDR3: TGTGCCAGCAGTATAGGGGGGTACAATGAGCAGTTCTTC. Translation: CASSIGGYNEQFF. The V call is TRBV11-2, the J call TRBJ2-1; D is perhaps TRBD1 or TRBD2 (6 bases each). Deletions cut 6 bases from V and 4 bases from J, with 10 bases between. The CDR3 totals 13 residues. Germline values: CDR1 SGHAT, CDR2 FQNNGV.

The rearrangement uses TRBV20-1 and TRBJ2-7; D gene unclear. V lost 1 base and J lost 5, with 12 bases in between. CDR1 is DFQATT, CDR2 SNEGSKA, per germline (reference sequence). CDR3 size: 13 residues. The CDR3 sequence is CSARVRGRDEQYF. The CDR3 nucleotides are TGCAGTGCTAGAGTTAGAGGCCGTGACGAGCAGTACTTC.

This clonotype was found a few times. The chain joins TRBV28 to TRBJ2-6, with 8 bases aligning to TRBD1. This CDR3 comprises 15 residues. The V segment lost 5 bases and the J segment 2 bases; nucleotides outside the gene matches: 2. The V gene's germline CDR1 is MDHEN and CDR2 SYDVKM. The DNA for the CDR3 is TGTGCCAGCAGTCAACAGGGGGCTGGGGCCAACGTCCTGACTTTC. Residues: CASSQQGAGANVLTF.

CDR3 sequence reads: CASSSTLPFGLAGSGHEQFF. CDR3 coding DNA: TGTGCCAGCAGCTCAACATTACCCTTCGGACTAGCGGGAAGTGGTCATGAGCAGTTCTTC. This chain links TRBV11-3 with TRBJ2-1, with TRBD2 matching 12 bases. V lost 4 bases and J lost 8; bases outside the gene matches: 21. The CDR3 has 20 amino acids. CDR1 is SGHNT and CDR2 is YENEEA in the germline V gene.

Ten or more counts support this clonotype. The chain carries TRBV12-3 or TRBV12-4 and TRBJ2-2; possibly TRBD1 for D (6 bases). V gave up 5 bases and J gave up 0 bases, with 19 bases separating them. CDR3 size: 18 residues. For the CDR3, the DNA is TGTGCCAGCAGTACCACCCTAGGACAGCAAACGAACACCGGGGAGCTGTTTTTT. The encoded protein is CASSTTLGQQTNTGELFF.

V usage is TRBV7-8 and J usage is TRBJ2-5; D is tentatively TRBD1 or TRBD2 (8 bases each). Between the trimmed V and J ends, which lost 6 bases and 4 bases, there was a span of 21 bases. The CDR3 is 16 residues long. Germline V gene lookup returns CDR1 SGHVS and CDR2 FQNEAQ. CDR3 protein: CASRRDQGAGGETQYF. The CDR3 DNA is TGTGCCAGCAGACGAGATCAGGGGGCGGGAGGAGAGACCCAGTACTTC.

For the CDR3, the DNA is TGCGCCAGCAGCCCGGCTCCGACTAGCGGGGGTTATCAAGAGACCCAGTACTTC. The encoded protein is CASSPAPTSGGYQETQYF. This sequence joins TRBV5-1 and TRBJ2-5, with 12 bases lining up with TRBD2. V was pared by 4 bases and J by 2 bases, with 12 bases of the junction left unmatched. Germline V gives CDR1 SGHRS, CDR2 YFSETQ. The CDR3 sequence is 18 residues long.